This passage covers 8 T cell receptor beta chains from one sample sequenced in a study of T-cell reconstitution after alpha-beta-depleted transplantation in children (dated by TCRdb to about 2016). Library generation was performed with PCR. These reads were obtained on an Illumina HiSeq 2500. Molecular barcoding was employed in the preparation of TCR libraries, with unique molecular identifiers being used to normalize TCRbeta repertoire quantification. TCRdb reprocessing: public reads trimmed at Q25 with fastp, clones called with MiXCR, in-frame beta chains kept. Entries are consolidated by CDR3 protein sequence, retaining the most common genes and DNA. For this sample there are some 550,000 distinct CDR3 sequences; around 18% appear just once. 3% to 4% of the sample goes to the ten largest clones. The specimen was PBMCs from the stem cell graft donor, collected from the stem cell graft. Receptor source: a human donor who donated a stem cell graft to a child with acute lymphoblastic leukemia.

There are a few counts of this clonotype. The chain uses TRBV20-1 and TRBJ2-3; TRBD2 agrees at 7 bases. Unmatched junction bases numbered 14, after V lost 0 bases and J lost 11 bases. The CDR3 runs 15 residues. The germline CDR1 and CDR2 sequences are DFQATT and SNEGSKA (reference sequence). The CDR3: CSARDLAESQIEQYF. The CDR3 nucleotides are TGCAGTGCTAGAGATCTAGCGGAGTCACAGATAGAGCAGTATTTT.

V gene TRBV9 combines with J gene TRBJ2-1; 9 bases are shared with TRBD2. CDR3 size: 17 residues. CDR1 is SGDLS, CDR2 YYNGEE, per germline. J lost 8 bases, V lost 4 bases, and 16 bases had no gene match. Here the CDR3 DNA reads TGTGCCAGCAGCACAAAACAAGCTGCGGGAGGGTTCGATGAGCAGTTCTTC. Encoded protein: CASSTKQAAGGFDEQFF.

The chain recombines TRBV12-3 or TRBV12-4 with TRBJ2-7; 7 bases are shared with TRBD1. The junction had 5 bases not matched to a gene; V was cut back by 6 bases and J by 0 bases. The CDR3 loop spans 14 amino acids. The CDR3 region is CASSRGQASYEQYF. CDR3 DNA: TGTGCCAGCAGCCGAGGACAGGCCTCCTACGAGCAGTACTTC.

This clonotype was recorded a few times. The V gene is TRBV7-9, the J gene TRBJ2-7; D tentatively fits TRBD1 or TRBD2 (6 bases each). CDR3 length: 16 residues. Germline assignment: CDR1 SEHNR and CDR2 FQNEAQ (reference sequence). Trimming took off 6 bases at V and 0 bases at J, with 18 bases between the two ends. CDR3 sequence (DNA): TGTGCCAGCAGGGGGGGCGGCGCAGCTCACTCCTACGAGCAGTACTTC. Amino acid sequence: CASRGGGAAHSYEQYF.

The CDR3 is CASSTGRTSSYNEQFF. The DNA for the CDR3 is TGTGCCAGCAGCACGGGACGGACGAGCTCCTACAATGAGCAGTTCTTC. The chain carries TRBV12-3 or TRBV12-4 and TRBJ2-1; the D gene could be TRBD1 or TRBD2 (5 bases each). V shed 6 bases and J shed 0 bases, with 15 bases lying between them. The CDR3 sequence is 16 residues long.

In this sample, this clonotype turned up a few times. This rearrangement joins TRBV7-3 to TRBJ2-1, with a possible D match to TRBD1 (5 bases). The germline V gene encodes CDR1 SGHTA and CDR2 FQGTGA. V dropped 4 bases and J dropped 6 bases, with 16 bases sitting between them. This CDR3 is built from 15 residues. CDR3 sequence reads: CASSSSGYSGNEQFF. CDR3 sequence (DNA): TGTGCCAGCAGCTCCTCAGGGTATTCCGGCAATGAGCAGTTCTTC.

This clonotype was picked up a small number of times. This rearrangement joins TRBV27 to TRBJ2-7; 9 bases agree with TRBD1. This CDR3 is built from 15 residues. The germline V gene encodes CDR1 MNHEY and CDR2 SMNVEV (reference sequence). V lost 3 bases and J lost 5; bases outside the gene matches: 8. For the CDR3, the DNA is TGTGCCAGCAGTTTGTACCGGGACAGGGTCCACGAGCAGTACTTC. Translation: CASSLYRDRVHEQYF.

This clonotype was counted only a few times. The chain couples TRBV6-1 to TRBJ2-2, with a tentative D call TRBD2 (5 bases). Trimming took 6 bases from V and 1 from J, leaving 9 bases between them. The CDR3 loop spans 14 amino acids. The germline V gene has CDR1 MNHNS and CDR2 SASEGT. The CDR3 is CASRRAQNTGELFF. For the CDR3, the DNA is TGTGCCAGCAGGAGGGCTCAGAACACCGGGGAGCTGTTTTTT.